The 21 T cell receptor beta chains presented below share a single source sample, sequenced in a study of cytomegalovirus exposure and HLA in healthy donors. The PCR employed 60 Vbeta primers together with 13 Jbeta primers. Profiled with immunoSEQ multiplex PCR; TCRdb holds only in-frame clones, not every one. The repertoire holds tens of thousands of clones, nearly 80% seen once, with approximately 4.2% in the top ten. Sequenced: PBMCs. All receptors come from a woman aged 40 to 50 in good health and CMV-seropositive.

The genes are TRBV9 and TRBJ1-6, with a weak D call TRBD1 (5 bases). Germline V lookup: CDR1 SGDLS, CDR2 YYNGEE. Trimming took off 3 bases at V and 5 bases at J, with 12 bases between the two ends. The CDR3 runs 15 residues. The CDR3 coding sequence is TGTGCCAGCAGCGGCGGGACCGCAAATAATTCACCCCTCCACTTT. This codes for CASSGGTANNSPLHF.

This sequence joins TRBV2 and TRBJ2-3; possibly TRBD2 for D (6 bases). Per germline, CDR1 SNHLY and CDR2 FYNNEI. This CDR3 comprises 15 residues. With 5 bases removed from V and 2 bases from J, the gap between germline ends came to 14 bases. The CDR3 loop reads CASSRDSPSTDTQYF. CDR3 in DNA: TGTGCCAGCAGTAGGGACTCCCCATCCACAGATACGCAGTATTTT.

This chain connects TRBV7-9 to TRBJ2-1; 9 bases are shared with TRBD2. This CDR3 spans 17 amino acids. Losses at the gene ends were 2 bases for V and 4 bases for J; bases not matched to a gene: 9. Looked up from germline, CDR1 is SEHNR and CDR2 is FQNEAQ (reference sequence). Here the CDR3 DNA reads TGTGCCAGCAGCTTACCCTTAGCGGGAGAAGGGTACAATGAGCAGTTCTTC. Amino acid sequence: CASSLPLAGEGYNEQFF. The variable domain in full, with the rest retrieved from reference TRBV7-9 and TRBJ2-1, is DTGVSQNPRHKITKRGQNVTFRCDPISEHNRLYWYRQTLGQGPEFLTYFQNEAQLEKSRLLSDRFSAERPKGSFSTLEIQRTEQGDSAMYLCASSLPLAGEGYNEQFFGPGTRLTVL.

The CDR3 reads CASSLAWSGDQPQHF. CDR3 coding DNA: TGTGCCAGCAGCTTAGCGTGGTCAGGGGATCAGCCCCAGCATTTT. The genes are TRBV7-2 and TRBJ1-5; possible D gene TRBD1, 6 bases. In germline, CDR1 is SGHTA, CDR2 FQGNSA. The CDR3 totals 15 residues. Trimming left V 0 bases short and J 5 bases short, with 11 bases between.

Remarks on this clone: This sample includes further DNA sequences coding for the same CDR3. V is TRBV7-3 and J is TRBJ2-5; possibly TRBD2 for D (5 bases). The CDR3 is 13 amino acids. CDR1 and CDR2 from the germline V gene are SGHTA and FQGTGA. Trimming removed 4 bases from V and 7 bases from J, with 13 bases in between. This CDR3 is CASSSGLEGTQYF. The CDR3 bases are TGTGCCAGCAGCTCCGGACTGGAAGGGACCCAGTACTTC.

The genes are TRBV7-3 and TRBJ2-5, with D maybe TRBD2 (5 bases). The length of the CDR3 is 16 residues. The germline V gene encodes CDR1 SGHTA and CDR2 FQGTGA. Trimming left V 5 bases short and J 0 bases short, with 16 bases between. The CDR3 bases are TGTGCCAGCAGCCCATACCCCGACTACCACCAAGAGACCCAGTACTTC. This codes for CASSPYPDYHQETQYF.

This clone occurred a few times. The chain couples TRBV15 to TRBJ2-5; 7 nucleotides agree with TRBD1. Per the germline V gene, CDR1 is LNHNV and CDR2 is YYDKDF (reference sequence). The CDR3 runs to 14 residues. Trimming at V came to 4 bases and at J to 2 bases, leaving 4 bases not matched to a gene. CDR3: CATSKNRGQETQYF. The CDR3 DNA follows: TGTGCCACCAGCAAGAACAGGGGACAAGAGACCCAGTACTTC.

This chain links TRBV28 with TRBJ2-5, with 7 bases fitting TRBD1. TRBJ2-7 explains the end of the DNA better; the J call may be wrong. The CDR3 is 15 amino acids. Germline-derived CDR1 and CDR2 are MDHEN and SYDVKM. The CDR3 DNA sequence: TGTGCCAGCAGTTCGGACAGGAACCTAGCTTACGAGCAGTACTTC. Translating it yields CASSSDRNLAYEQYF.

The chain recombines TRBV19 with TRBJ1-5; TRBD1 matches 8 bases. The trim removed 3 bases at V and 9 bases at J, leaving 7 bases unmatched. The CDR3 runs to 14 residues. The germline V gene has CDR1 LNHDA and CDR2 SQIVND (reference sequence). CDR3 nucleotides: TGTGCCAGTAGTATCGGACAGGGCGTTTGGCCCCAGCATTTT. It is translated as CASSIGQGVWPQHF.

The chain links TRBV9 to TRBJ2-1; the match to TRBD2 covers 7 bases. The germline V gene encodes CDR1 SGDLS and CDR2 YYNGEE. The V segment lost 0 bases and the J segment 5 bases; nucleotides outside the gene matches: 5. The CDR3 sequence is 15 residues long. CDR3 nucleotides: TGTGCCAGCAGCGTAGGCGGGACTACCAACAATGAGCAGTTCTTC. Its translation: CASSVGGTTNNEQFF.

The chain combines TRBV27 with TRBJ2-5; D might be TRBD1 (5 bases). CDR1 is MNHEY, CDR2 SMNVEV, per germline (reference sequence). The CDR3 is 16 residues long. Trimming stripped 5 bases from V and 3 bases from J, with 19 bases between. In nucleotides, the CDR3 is TGTGCCAGCAGTCCAAATCTAAAACAGGCTAAAGAGACCCAGTACTTC. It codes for CASSPNLKQAKETQYF.

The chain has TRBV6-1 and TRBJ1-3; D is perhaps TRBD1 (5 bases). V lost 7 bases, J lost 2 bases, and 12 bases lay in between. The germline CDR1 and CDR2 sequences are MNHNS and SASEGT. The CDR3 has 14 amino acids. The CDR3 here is CASTNGGAGNTIYF. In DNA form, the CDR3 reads TGTGCCAGCACGAACGGAGGGGCTGGAAACACCATATATTTT.

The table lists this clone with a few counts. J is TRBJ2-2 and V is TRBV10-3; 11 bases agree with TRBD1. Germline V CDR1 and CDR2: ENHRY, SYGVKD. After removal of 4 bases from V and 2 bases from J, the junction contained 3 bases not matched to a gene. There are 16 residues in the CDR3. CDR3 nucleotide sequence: TGTGCCATCAGTGGGGGACAGGGGGAAAACACCGGGGAGCTGTTTTTT. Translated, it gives CAISGGQGENTGELFF.

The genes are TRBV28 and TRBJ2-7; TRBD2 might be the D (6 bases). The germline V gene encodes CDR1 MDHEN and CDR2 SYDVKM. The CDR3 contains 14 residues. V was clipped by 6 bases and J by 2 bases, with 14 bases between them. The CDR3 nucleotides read TGTGCCAGCAGAAATCTCGGGGGTCCCTACGAGCAGTACTTC. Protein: CASRNLGGPYEQYF.

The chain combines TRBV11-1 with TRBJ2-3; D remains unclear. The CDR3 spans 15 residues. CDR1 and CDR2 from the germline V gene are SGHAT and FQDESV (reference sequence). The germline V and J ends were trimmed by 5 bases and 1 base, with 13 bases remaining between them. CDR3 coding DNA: TGTGCCAGCAGCCCCGGGTCTCGGGGCACAGATACGCAGTATTTT. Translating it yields CASSPGSRGTDTQYF.

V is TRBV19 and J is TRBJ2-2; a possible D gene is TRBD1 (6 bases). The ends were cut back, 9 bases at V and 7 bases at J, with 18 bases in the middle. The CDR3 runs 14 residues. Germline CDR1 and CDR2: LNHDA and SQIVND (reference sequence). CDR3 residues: CASRDTAPHGELFF. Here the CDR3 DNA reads TGTGCCAGCAGGGACACCGCACCTCACGGGGAGCTGTTTTTT.

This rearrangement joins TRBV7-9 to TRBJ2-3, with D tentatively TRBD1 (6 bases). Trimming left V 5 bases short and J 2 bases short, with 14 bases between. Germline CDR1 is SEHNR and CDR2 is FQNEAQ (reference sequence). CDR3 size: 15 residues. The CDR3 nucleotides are TGTGCCAGCAGCCCCCTACAGGGATCCACAGATACGCAGTATTTT. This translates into CASSPLQGSTDTQYF.

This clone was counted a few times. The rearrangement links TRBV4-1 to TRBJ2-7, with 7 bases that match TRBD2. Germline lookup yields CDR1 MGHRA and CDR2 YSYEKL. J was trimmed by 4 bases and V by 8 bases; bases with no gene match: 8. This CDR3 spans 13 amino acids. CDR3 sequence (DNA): TGCGCCAGCTTTTACGGGGGAGGGTACGAGCAGTACTTC. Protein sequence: CASFYGGGYEQYF.

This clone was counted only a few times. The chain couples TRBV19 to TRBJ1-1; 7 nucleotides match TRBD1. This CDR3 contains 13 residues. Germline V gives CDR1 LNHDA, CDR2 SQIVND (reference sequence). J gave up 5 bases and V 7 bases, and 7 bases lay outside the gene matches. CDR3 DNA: TGTGCCAGTAATGACAGGGTTGGGACTGAAGCTTTCTTT. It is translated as CASNDRVGTEAFF.

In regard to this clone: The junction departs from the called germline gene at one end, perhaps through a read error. CDR3 DNA: TGTGCCAGCAGCTTAGGGTTAGGACAAGGGACCCAGTACTTC. This translates into CASSLGLGQGTQYF. V and J are TRBV7-9 and TRBJ2-5; a weak D match, TRBD1 (5 bases). CDR1 is SEHNR and CDR2 is FQNEAQ in the germline V gene (reference sequence). This CDR3 is built from 14 residues.

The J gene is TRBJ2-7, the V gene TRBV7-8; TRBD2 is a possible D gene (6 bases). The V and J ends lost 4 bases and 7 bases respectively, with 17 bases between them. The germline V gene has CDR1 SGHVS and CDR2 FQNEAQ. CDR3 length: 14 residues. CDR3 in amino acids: CASSSTTKAGEQYF. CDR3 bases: TGTGCCAGCAGCTCCACGACAAAGGCGGGGGAGCAGTACTTC.